This T cell receptor (beta chain) was identified during a study of T cells after yellow fever vaccination. Findings and limits, study-wide: The secondary response was weaker but peaked faster, day 5 versus 15.

TCRdb itself ran the 5' RACE reads through MiXCR, one entry per CDR3 protein. The sample records 300,000 to 450,000 distinct CDR3 sequences, roughly 6.1% being singletons. To note about this clonotype: The antigen is unknown.

The receptor was isolated from a man younger than 40 who received the YFV17D yellow fever vaccine. Sequenced material: PBMCs, taken 5 days after the yellow fever booster vaccination.

The CDR3 loop is CAWSAGTSAYEQYF. The CDR3 region has the DNA TGTGCCTGGAGTGCCGGGACTAGCGCCTACGAGCAGTACTTC. The chain combines TRBV30 with TRBJ2-7; 10 positions agree with TRBD2. In germline, CDR1 is GTSNPN, CDR2 SVGIG (reference sequence). Germline trimming cut 1 base from V and 2 bases from J; bases unmatched to any gene: 2. The CDR3 has 14 amino acids.